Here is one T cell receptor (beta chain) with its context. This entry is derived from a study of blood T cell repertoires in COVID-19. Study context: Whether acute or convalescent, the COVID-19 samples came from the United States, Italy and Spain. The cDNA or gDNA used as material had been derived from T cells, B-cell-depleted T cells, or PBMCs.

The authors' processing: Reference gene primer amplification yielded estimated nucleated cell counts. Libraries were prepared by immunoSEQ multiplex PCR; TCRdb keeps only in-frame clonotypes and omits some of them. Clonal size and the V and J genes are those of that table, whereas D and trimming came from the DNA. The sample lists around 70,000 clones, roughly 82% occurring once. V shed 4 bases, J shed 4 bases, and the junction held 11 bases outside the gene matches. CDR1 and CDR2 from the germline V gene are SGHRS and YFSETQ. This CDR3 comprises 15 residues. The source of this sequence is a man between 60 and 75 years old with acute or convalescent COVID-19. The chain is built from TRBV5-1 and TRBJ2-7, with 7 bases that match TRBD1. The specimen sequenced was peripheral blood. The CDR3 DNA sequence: TGCGCCAGCAGCCCTGGACAGGAAGTCTCGTACGAGCAGTACTTC. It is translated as CASSPGQEVSYEQYF. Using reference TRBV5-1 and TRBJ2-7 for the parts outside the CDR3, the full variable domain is KAGVTQTPRYLIKTRGQQVTLSCSPISGHRSVSWYQQTPGQGLQFLFEYFSETQRNKGNFPGRFSGRQFSNSRSEMNVSTLELGDSALYLCASSPGQEVSYEQYFGPGTRLTVT.